This T cell receptor beta chain was documented in a study of blood T cell repertoires in COVID-19. Study at large: Whether acute or convalescent, the COVID-19 samples came from the United States, Italy and Spain.

This CDR3 has 15 residues. Per germline, CDR1 SGHRS and CDR2 YFSETQ. Deletions cut 1 base from V and 2 bases from J, with 10 bases between. In the authors' workflow: Scientists estimated how many nucleated cells there were by amplifying reference gene primers. Sequencing used immunoSEQ multiplex PCR; TCRdb keeps in-frame clones, though not all of them. V and J calls plus clone size are reproduced from that table; the DNA served to infer D and trimming. The sample lists 100,000 or so clones, more than 60% occurring once. V and J are TRBV5-1 and TRBJ2-1, with a possible D match to TRBD1 (6 bases). Sequencing was done on a sample of peripheral blood. This clonotype was obtained from a man between 65 and 79 years old with active or convalescent COVID-19. DNA of the CDR3: TGCGCCAGCAGCTTGACAGGGACGACCTACAATGAGCAGTTCTTC. Residues: CASSLTGTTYNEQFF.